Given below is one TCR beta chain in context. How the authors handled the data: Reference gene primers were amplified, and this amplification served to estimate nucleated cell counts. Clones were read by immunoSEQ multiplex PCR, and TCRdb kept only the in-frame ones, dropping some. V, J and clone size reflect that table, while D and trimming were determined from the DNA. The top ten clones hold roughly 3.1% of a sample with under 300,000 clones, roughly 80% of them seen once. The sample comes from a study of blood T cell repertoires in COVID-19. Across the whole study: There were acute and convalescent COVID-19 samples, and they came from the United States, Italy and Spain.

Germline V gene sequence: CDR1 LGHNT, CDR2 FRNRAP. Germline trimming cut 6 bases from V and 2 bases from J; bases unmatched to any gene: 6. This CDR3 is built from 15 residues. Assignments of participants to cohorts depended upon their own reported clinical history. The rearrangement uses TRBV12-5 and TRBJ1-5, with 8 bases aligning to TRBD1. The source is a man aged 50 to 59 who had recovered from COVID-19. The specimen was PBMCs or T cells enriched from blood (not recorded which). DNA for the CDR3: TGTGCTAGTGGCCAGGGACAGGAGGGCAATCAGCCCCAGCATTTT. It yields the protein CASGQGQEGNQPQHF.